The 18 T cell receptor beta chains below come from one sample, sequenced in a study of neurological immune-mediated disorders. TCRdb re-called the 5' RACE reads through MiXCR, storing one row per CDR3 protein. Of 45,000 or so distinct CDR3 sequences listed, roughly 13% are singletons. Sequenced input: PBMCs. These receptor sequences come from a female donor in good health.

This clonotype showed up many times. DNA for the CDR3: TGTGCCAGCAGCTACGCCCACCTCCGGGAAAACTATGGCTACACCTTC. Its translation: CASSYAHLRENYGYTF. The chain combines TRBV7-9 with TRBJ1-2; D uncertain. Trimming removed 4 bases at V and 2 bases at J, with 17 bases between. This CDR3 is built from 16 residues. CDR1 is SEHNR, CDR2 FQNEAQ, per germline (reference sequence).

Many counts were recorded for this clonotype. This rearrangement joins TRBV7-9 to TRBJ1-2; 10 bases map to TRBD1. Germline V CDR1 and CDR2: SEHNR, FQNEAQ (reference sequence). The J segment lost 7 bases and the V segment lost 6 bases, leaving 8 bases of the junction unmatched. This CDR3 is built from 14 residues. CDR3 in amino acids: CASSLRDRGGGYTF. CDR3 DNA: TGTGCCAGCAGTCTCCGGGACAGGGGCGGTGGCTACACCTTC.

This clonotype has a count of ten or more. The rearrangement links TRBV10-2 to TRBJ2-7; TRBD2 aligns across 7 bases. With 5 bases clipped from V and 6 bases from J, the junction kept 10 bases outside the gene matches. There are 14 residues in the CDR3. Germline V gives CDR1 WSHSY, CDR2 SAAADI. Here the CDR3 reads CASSRTSFGAEQYF. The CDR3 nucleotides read TGCGCCAGCAGTCGGACTAGTTTTGGAGCCGAGCAGTACTTC.

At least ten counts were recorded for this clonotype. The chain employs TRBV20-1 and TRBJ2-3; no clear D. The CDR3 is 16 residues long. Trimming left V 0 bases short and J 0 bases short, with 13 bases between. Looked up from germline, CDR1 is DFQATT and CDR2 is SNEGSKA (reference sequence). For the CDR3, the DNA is TGCAGTGCTAGAGAGTCAGCCGGTCACAGCACAGATACGCAGTATTTT. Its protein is CSARESAGHSTDTQYF.

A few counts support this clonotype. The CDR3 nucleotides are TGCGCCAGCAGCATGACAGGGGGATTTAGCAATCAGCCCCAGCATTTT. Translation gives CASSMTGGFSNQPQHF. The chain has TRBV5-1 and TRBJ1-5; TRBD1 aligns across 9 bases. This CDR3 comprises 16 residues. Germline loops: CDR1 SGHRS, CDR2 YFSETQ. With 4 bases clipped from V and 0 bases from J, the junction kept 5 bases outside the gene matches.

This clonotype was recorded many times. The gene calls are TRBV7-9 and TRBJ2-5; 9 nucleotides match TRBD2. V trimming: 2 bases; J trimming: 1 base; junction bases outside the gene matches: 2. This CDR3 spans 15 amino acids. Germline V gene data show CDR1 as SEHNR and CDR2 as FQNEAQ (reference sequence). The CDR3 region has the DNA TGTGCCAGCAGCTTATATAGCGGGGGCCAAGAGACCCAGTACTTC. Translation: CASSLYSGGQETQYF.

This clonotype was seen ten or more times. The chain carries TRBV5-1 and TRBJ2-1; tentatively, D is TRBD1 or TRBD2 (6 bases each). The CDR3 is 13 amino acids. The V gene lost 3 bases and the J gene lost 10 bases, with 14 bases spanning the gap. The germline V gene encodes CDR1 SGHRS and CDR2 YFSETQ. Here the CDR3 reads CASSYKQGGEQFF. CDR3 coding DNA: TGCGCCAGCAGCTACAAACAGGGAGGAGAGCAGTTCTTC.

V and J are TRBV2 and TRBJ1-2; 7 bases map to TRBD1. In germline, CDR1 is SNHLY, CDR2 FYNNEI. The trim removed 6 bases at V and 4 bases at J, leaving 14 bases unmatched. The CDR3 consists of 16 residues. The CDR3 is CASSTVEAGGTYGYTF. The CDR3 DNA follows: TGTGCCAGCAGCACCGTAGAGGCAGGGGGGACCTATGGCTACACCTTC.

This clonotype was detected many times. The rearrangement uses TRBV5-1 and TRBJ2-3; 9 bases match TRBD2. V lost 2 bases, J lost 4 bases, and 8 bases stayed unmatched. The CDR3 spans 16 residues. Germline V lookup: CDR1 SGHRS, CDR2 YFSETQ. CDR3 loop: CASSFEAGGWADTQYF. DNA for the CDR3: TGCGCCAGCAGCTTCGAAGCGGGGGGCTGGGCAGATACGCAGTATTTT.

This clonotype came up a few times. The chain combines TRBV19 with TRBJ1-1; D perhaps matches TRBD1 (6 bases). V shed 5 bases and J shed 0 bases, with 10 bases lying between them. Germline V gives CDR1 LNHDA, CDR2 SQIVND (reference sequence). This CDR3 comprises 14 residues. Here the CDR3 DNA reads TGTGCCAGTAGTTCCCCAGGGGTGAACACTGAAGCTTTCTTT. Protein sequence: CASSSPGVNTEAFF. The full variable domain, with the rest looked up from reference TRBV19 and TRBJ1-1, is DGGITQSPKYLFRKEGQNVTLSCEQNLNHDAMYWYRQDPGQGLRLIYYSQIVNDFQKGDIAEGYSVSREKKESFPLTVTSAQKNPTAFYLCASSSPGVNTEAFFGQGTRLTVV.

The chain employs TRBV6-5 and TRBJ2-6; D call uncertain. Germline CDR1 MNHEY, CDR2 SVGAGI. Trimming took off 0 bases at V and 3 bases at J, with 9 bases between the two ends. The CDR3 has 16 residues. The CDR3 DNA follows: TGTGCCAGCAGTTACTCGAGTGCTGGTGGGGCCAACGTCCTGACTTTC. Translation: CASSYSSAGGANVLTF.

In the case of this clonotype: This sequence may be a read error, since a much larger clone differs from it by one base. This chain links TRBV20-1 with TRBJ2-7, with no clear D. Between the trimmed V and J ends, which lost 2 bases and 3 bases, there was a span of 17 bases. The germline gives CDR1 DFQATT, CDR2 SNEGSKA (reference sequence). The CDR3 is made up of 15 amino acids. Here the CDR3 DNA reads TGCAGTGCTAGACTTCCTAGTACAGTGGTCTACGAGCAGTACTTC. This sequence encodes CSARLPSTVVYEQYF.

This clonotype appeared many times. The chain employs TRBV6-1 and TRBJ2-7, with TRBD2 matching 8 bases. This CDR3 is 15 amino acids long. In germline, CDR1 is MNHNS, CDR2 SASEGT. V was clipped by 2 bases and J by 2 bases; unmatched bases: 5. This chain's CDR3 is CASSETTSATYEQYF. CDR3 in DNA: TGTGCCAGCAGTGAAACGACTAGCGCAACCTACGAGCAGTACTTC.

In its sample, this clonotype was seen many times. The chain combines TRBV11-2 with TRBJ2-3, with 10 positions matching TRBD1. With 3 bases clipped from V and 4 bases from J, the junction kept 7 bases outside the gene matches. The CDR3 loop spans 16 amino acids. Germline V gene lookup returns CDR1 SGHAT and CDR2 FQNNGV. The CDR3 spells CASSLTGGGFADTQYF. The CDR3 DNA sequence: TGTGCCAGCAGCTTGACAGGGGGCGGTTTTGCAGATACGCAGTATTTT. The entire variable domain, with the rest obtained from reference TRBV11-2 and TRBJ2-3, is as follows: EAGVAQSPRYKIIEKRQSVAFWCNPISGHATLYWYQQILGQGPKLLIQFQNNGVVDDSQLPKDRFSAERLKGVDSTLKIQPAKLEDSAVYLCASSLTGGGFADTQYFGPGTRLTVL.

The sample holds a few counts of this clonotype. CDR3 region: CASSRPPGEQYF. DNA for the CDR3: TGTGCCAGCAGTCGACCTCCCGGGGAGCAGTACTTC. The chain employs TRBV6-5 and TRBJ2-7; D is ambiguous. The V gene lost 5 bases and the J gene lost 7 bases, with 12 bases spanning the gap. Germline CDR1 is MNHEY and CDR2 is SVGAGI. The length of the CDR3 is 12 residues.

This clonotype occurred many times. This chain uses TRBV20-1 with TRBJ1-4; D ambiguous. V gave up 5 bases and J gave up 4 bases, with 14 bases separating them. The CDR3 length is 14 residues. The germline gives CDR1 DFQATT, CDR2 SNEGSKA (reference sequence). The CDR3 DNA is TGCAGTGCTTTGGACGGGATTCTTAATGAAAAACTGTTTTTT. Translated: CSALDGILNEKLFF.

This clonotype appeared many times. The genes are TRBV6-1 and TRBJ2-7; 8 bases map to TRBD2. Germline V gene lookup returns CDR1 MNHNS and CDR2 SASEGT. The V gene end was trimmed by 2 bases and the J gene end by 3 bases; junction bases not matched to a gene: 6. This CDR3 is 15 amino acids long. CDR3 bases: TGTGCCAGCAGTGAAAGGGCGGGGGGAAACTACGAGCAGTACTTC. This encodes CASSERAGGNYEQYF.

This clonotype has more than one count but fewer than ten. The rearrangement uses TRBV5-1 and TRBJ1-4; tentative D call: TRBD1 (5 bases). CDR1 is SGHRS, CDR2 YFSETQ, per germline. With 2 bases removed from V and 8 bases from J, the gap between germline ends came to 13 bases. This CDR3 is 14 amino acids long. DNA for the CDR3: TGCGCCAGCAGCTTCCGGGACGGCCAGGAAAAACTGTTTTTT. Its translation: CASSFRDGQEKLFF.